Below, 12 T cell receptor beta chains from the same sample are listed, as sequenced in a study of glioma-infiltrating T cells. Using RNA template, CDR3s of TCR alpha and beta were amplified with iRepertoire arm-PCR. From the multiplex PCR reads, TCRdb called clonotypes with MiXCR, one entry per CDR3 protein. The sample lists 20,000 to 25,000 distinct CDR3 sequences; 20% to 25% were seen once. Material for sequencing was glioma tissue, nonneoplastic brain tissue, or PBMCs (not recorded which). These receptors came from a human donor with low-grade glioma or glioblastoma, undergoing nonglioma brain surgery, or in good health (not recorded which).

With respect to this clonotype: With a much larger clone just one base away, this may be a read error. The CDR3 end shows no conserved phenylalanine or tryptophan, and so a read error is likely. This CDR3 reads CASSYSMNDYEQYI. The CDR3 DNA reads TGTGCCAGCAGTTACTCGATGAACGACTACGAGCAGTACATC. J is TRBJ2-7 and V is TRBV6-6; no reliable D call. The CDR3 spans 14 residues. Germline V gene lookup returns CDR1 MNHNY and CDR2 SVGAGI (reference sequence). V lost 0 bases and J 3 bases, leaving 9 bases between the germline ends.

In its sample, this clonotype was seen many times. The V gene is TRBV7-3, the J gene TRBJ1-2; the D gene is possibly TRBD1 (6 bases). The length of the CDR3 is 13 residues. Germline CDR1 SGHTA, CDR2 FQGTGA. V was cut by 5 bases and J by 5 bases, with 12 bases left in between. CDR3 nucleotides: TGTGCCAGCAGCCTGACAGGTTATTATGGCTACACCTTC. Translating it yields CASSLTGYYGYTF.

The chain combines TRBV19 with TRBJ1-1; tentatively, D is TRBD1 (6 bases). V was pared by 5 bases and J by 0 bases, with 13 bases between. The germline V gene has CDR1 LNHDA and CDR2 SQIVND (reference sequence). The CDR3 runs 15 residues. Here the CDR3 reads CASSPHTGMNTEAFF. Here the CDR3 DNA reads TGTGCCAGTAGTCCGCATACAGGGATGAACACTGAAGCTTTCTTT.

There are many counts of this clonotype. This rearrangement joins TRBV20-1 to TRBJ2-7; 8 positions match TRBD2. This CDR3 contains 14 residues. J was trimmed by 5 bases and V by 5 bases; bases with no gene match: 11. Germline CDR1 is DFQATT and CDR2 is SNEGSKA (reference sequence). The CDR3 loop is CSAQEGSGAHEQYF. The DNA of the CDR3 is TGCAGTGCTCAAGAAGGTAGCGGGGCCCACGAGCAGTACTTC.

This clonotype was detected many times. V gene TRBV6-1 combines with J gene TRBJ2-5; the D gene could be TRBD1 or TRBD2 (5 bases each). This CDR3 has 13 amino acids. V lost 7 bases and J 1 base, leaving 10 bases between the germline ends. CDR1 and CDR2 (germline): MNHNS, SASEGT. CDR3 DNA sequence: TGTGCCAGCATGGGGACCCCCCAAGAGACCCAGTACTTC. Translated, it gives CASMGTPQETQYF.

In regard to this clonotype: This clone may be a read error of a much larger clone one base away. This CDR3 fails to terminate in the conserved phenylalanine or tryptophan, so it likely reflects a read error. The chain uses TRBV20-1 and TRBJ1-2; D perhaps matches TRBD1 (5 bases). This CDR3 has 12 residues. From germline, CDR1 is DFQATT and CDR2 SNEGSKA (reference sequence). V lost 5 bases and J 8 bases, leaving 15 bases between the germline ends. Written as DNA, the CDR3 is TGCAGTGCTCACCAACCCGGGGGAGGCTACACCTTA. Translation gives CSAHQPGGGYTL.

This clonotype is medium-sized in the sample. This chain links TRBV27 with TRBJ1-6; perhaps TRBD1 as D (5 bases). Trimming took off 7 bases at V and 10 bases at J, with 17 bases between the two ends. The CDR3 totals 14 residues. Germline V gives CDR1 MNHEY, CDR2 SMNVEV (reference sequence). The CDR3 sequence: CASNRAGPASPLHF. The CDR3 nucleotides are TGTGCCAGCAATAGAGCAGGGCCAGCATCACCCCTCCACTTT.

This clonotype has a count of ten or more. The chain has TRBV28 and TRBJ2-7; 8 bases line up with TRBD1. The CDR3 is 14 residues long. The V gene end was trimmed by 7 bases and the J gene end by 2 bases; junction bases not matched to a gene: 7. Per germline, CDR1 MDHEN and CDR2 SYDVKM. The CDR3 here is CASNTGGTAYEQYF. The CDR3 region has the DNA TGTGCCAGCAATACAGGGGGAACTGCCTACGAGCAGTACTTC.

In the case of this clonotype: Compared with germline, one end of the junction differs, possibly owing to a read error. The V gene is TRBV6-2 or TRBV6-3, the J gene TRBJ2-5; 10 bases fit TRBD2. Germline loops: CDR1 MNHEY, CDR2 SVGEGT. This CDR3 spans 14 amino acids. The CDR3 coding sequence is TGTGCCAGCAAAGCGGGGGGGAAACAAGAGACCCGGTACTTC. Translating it yields CASKAGGKQETRYF.

This clonotype occurred many times. The rearrangement joins TRBV20-1 to TRBJ2-3; the match to TRBD2 covers 11 bases. Germline CDR1 and CDR2: DFQATT and SNEGSKA (reference sequence). CDR3 length equals 16 residues. The J segment lost 4 bases and the V segment lost 3 bases, leaving 9 bases of the junction unmatched. CDR3: CSASTPSGGLADTQYF. The CDR3 nucleotides are TGCAGTGCTAGCACGCCTAGCGGGGGGTTGGCAGATACGCAGTATTTT.

In this sample, this clonotype turned up many times. The chain recombines TRBV20-1 with TRBJ1-2; TRBD1 aligns across 8 bases. The CDR3 is 14 residues long. Germline lookup yields CDR1 DFQATT and CDR2 SNEGSKA (reference sequence). With 0 bases clipped from V and 8 bases from J, the junction kept 8 bases outside the gene matches. As DNA, the CDR3 is TGCAGTGCTAGAGATACAGGACAGGGTTTGGGCTACACCTTC. Its protein is CSARDTGQGLGYTF.

In the case of this clonotype: The conserved phenylalanine or tryptophan normally closing the CDR3 is absent here, so this likely arose from a read error. The V and J genes are TRBV4-1 and TRBJ1-4; D is possibly TRBD1 (5 bases). This CDR3 comprises 16 residues. Germline assignment: CDR1 MGHRA and CDR2 YSYEKL. V was trimmed by 0 bases and J by 6 bases, leaving 14 bases between them. Here the CDR3 DNA reads TGCGCCAGCAGCCAAGATATTGGCAGGGATTATGAAAAACTGTTTTCT. Its protein product is CASSQDIGRDYEKLFS.